The source of this TCR beta chain is a study of T cells in narcolepsy. The study, taken as a whole, reports: Autoreactive HCRT-specific and TRIB2-specific clonotypes were marked in same-patient CSF-versus-blood CD4+ comparisons. Some memory CD4+ repertoires had no autoreactive clone sequences.

Some clones are missing from TCRdb's copy, which holds only in-frame ones; the method was immunoSEQ multiplex PCR. The table records some 30,000 clones, more than 75% of them present only once. CDR1 SGHKS and CDR2 YYEKEE come from the germline V gene (reference sequence). The CDR3 length is 16 residues. Deletions cut 2 bases from V and 5 bases from J, with 20 bases between. Points on this clone: Antigen specificity is unknown.

This chain links TRBV5-5 with TRBJ2-7; TRBD2 might be the D (6 bases). This sequence originates from a human donor in good health. Sequencing was done on a sample of memory (CD45RA-) CD4+ T cells from blood. This CDR3 reads CASSFIPVDSGHEQYF. In DNA form, the CDR3 reads TGTGCCAGCAGCTTTATCCCTGTGGATAGCGGCCACGAGCAGTACTTC.